This section outlines one T cell receptor beta chain sequence together with its context. This record comes from a study of blood T cell repertoires in COVID-19. About the study: Both acute and convalescent COVID-19 samples were obtained from the United States, Italy and Spain.

In the authors' methods: Quantification of nucleated cells was approximated via reference gene primer amplification. Sequencing was performed with immunoSEQ multiplex PCR; in TCRdb, only in-frame clones are kept and a portion is missing. The V and J calls and clone size were taken over from that table, and D and trimming were inferred from the DNA. The sample has about 310,000 clones; roughly 90% are singletons. Seattle participants joined during active infection and were tracked over time. V shed 3 bases, J shed 3 bases, and the junction held 2 bases outside the gene matches. CDR1 and CDR2 from the germline V gene are SGHRS and YFSETQ. This CDR3 is 15 amino acids long.

Sequences were obtained from peripheral blood. This chain joins TRBV5-1 and TRBJ2-2; 10 bases are a match to TRBD1. This TCR was recovered from a woman aged 25 to 45 with COVID-19, enrolled during active disease. DNA for the CDR3: TGCGCCAGCAGCTCGGGACAGGGGTACACCGGGGAGCTGTTTTTT. Translated, it gives CASSSGQGYTGELFF.